Below, 25 T cell receptor beta chains from the same sample are listed, as sequenced in a study of CD8 T cells in ankylosing spondylitis. TCRdb re-analysed the 5' RACE reads in MiXCR, keeping a single row per CDR3 protein. The repertoire consists of 200,000 to 250,000 distinct CDR3 sequences, with about 10% occurring once and the leading ten covering 2.6%. Sequences were obtained from blood, either unsorted or a sorted T cell fraction (not recorded which). These receptors all come from a male donor with ankylosing spondylitis or in good health (not recorded which).

This clonotype was recorded many times. The chain has TRBV20-1 and TRBJ2-1; possible D gene TRBD2, 6 bases. This CDR3 is built from 13 residues. Trimming left V 6 bases short and J 8 bases short, with 17 bases between. Per the germline V gene, CDR1 is DFQATT and CDR2 is SNEGSKA (reference sequence). This chain's CDR3 is CSARWAGTDEQFF. For the CDR3, the DNA is TGCAGTGCCCGGTGGGCGGGGACGGATGAGCAGTTCTTC.

This clonotype was counted between two and nine times. This sequence joins TRBV10-2 and TRBJ2-3; the D gene could be TRBD1 or TRBD2 (5 bases each). The germline V gene has CDR1 WSHSY and CDR2 SAAADI. The V gene lost 0 bases and the J gene lost 4 bases, with 5 bases spanning the gap. The CDR3 contains 13 residues. The CDR3 coding sequence is TGCGCCAGCAGTGAGTCGGGGGCAGATACGCAGTATTTT. Translated, it gives CASSESGADTQYF.

This clonotype has a count of ten or more. The rearrangement joins TRBV20-1 to TRBJ1-5; 7 positions agree with TRBD1. The CDR3 contains 17 residues. CDR1 is DFQATT and CDR2 is SNEGSKA in the germline V gene (reference sequence). Losses at the gene ends were 5 bases for V and 2 bases for J; bases not matched to a gene: 15. DNA of the CDR3: TGCAGTGCTTTAGGACAGGAGAAGTTGGTGGGCAATCAGCCCCAGCATTTT. This translates into CSALGQEKLVGNQPQHF.

The V gene is TRBV14, the J gene TRBJ1-1, with D unresolved. CDR1 and CDR2 (germline): SGHDN, FVKESK. V lost 0 bases, J lost 4 bases, and 12 bases lay in between. The CDR3 sequence is 15 residues long. The CDR3: CASSQEPLVSTEAFF. The CDR3 nucleotides read TGTGCCAGCAGCCAAGAGCCCCTCGTAAGCACTGAAGCTTTCTTT.

This clonotype came up many times. The CDR3: CASSFLGTGNSPLHF. DNA of the CDR3: TGTGCCAGCAGTTTCCTCGGGACCGGTAATTCACCCCTCCACTTT. The chain has TRBV27 and TRBJ1-6; D might be TRBD1 (5 bases). V lost 3 bases and J lost 6, with 12 bases in between. This CDR3 has 15 residues. Germline CDR1 MNHEY, CDR2 SMNVEV (reference sequence).

In this sample, this clonotype turned up many times. V gene TRBV10-3 combines with J gene TRBJ1-1; 7 bases agree with TRBD1. Germline lookup yields CDR1 ENHRY and CDR2 SYGVKD. The CDR3 runs 14 residues. The J segment lost 2 bases and the V segment lost 5 bases, leaving 5 bases of the junction unmatched. The CDR3 DNA reads as TGTGCCATCAGTCCCGGACAGGAAAACACTGAAGCTTTCTTT. It codes for CAISPGQENTEAFF.

This clonotype was seen ten or more times. The chain recombines TRBV5-1 with TRBJ2-3; unclear D gene. Germline V gene data show CDR1 as SGHRS and CDR2 as YFSETQ. The V gene lost 0 bases and the J gene lost 2 bases, with 10 bases spanning the gap. This CDR3 comprises 15 residues. DNA for the CDR3: TGCGCCAGCAGCTTGGGGAGAACAGACACAGATACGCAGTATTTT. It specifies CASSLGRTDTDTQYF.

This clonotype was seen repeatedly, ten times or more. The rearrangement joins TRBV27 to TRBJ2-2; 8 nucleotides align to TRBD1. Germline V gene sequence: CDR1 MNHEY, CDR2 SMNVEV (reference sequence). The CDR3 is 16 amino acids. Germline trimming cut 5 bases from V and 3 bases from J; bases unmatched to any gene: 8. The CDR3 loop is CASSPRTGSYTGELFF. The CDR3 region has the DNA TGTGCCAGCAGTCCACGGACAGGGAGTTACACCGGGGAGCTGTTTTTT.

This clonotype has a count of ten or more. V usage is TRBV6-5 and J usage is TRBJ1-1, with 8 bases fitting TRBD1. The CDR3 is 14 amino acids. Germline-derived CDR1 and CDR2 are MNHEY and SVGAGI. V shed 2 bases and J 2 bases; nucleotides not matched to a gene: 1. CDR3 in DNA: TGTGCCAGCAGTTACGGACAGGGAAACACTGAAGCTTTCTTT. As protein: CASSYGQGNTEAFF.

This chain links TRBV6-5 with TRBJ2-2; D is ambiguous. The CDR3 length is 14 residues. V lost 4 bases, J lost 4 bases, and 10 bases lay in between. CDR1 and CDR2 from the germline V gene are MNHEY and SVGAGI. The CDR3 spells CASSSGRATGELFF. CDR3 coding DNA: TGTGCCAGCAGTTCCGGACGGGCCACCGGGGAGCTGTTTTTT.

This clonotype has a count of ten or more. V gene TRBV11-1 combines with J gene TRBJ2-1; 8 bases are a match to TRBD2. The CDR3 runs 16 residues. The ends lost 8 bases at V and 7 bases at J; junction bases unmatched: 16. The germline V gene encodes CDR1 SGHAT and CDR2 FQDESV (reference sequence). The CDR3, as DNA: TGTGCCAGCGCCCCCCTGAGCGGGAGAATTGGGAATGAGCAGTTCTTC. Translation: CASAPLSGRIGNEQFF.

Many counts were recorded for this clonotype. The CDR3 sequence: CASSFGVGETQYF. The CDR3 nucleotides are TGTGCCAGCAGCTTCGGAGTGGGGGAGACCCAGTACTTC. The rearrangement uses TRBV7-2 and TRBJ2-5; D gene unclear. The V end lost 3 bases, the J end lost 5 bases, and 10 bases lay between the germline ends. CDR3 length: 13 amino acids. Germline V gives CDR1 SGHTA, CDR2 FQGNSA.

This clonotype was observed many times. The rearrangement joins TRBV20-1 to TRBJ1-1; no definite D call. The CDR3 length is 14 residues. V shed 0 bases and J shed 1 base, with 9 bases lying between them. Germline assignment: CDR1 DFQATT and CDR2 SNEGSKA (reference sequence). The CDR3 loop reads CSARDGSTNTEAFF. In DNA, the CDR3 is TGCAGTGCTAGAGATGGCAGCACGAACACTGAAGCTTTCTTT.

The chain employs TRBV12-3 or TRBV12-4 and TRBJ2-3; 7 positions agree with TRBD2. V shed 4 bases and J 3 bases; nucleotides not matched to a gene: 4. The CDR3 runs to 14 residues. CDR3 DNA sequence: TGTGCCAGCAGTTACACTAGCGTAACAGATACGCAGTATTTT. The encoded protein is CASSYTSVTDTQYF.

This clonotype was seen ten or more times. The J gene is TRBJ1-3, the V gene TRBV3-1, with 7 bases fitting TRBD1. From germline, CDR1 is LGHDT and CDR2 YNNKEL (reference sequence). Trimming cost V 4 bases and J 2 bases; bases outside gene matches: 5. CDR3 size: 15 residues. For the CDR3, the DNA is TGTGCCAGCAGCCCGACAGGGAGGGCTGGAAACACCATATATTTT. Residues: CASSPTGRAGNTIYF.

At least ten counts were recorded for this clonotype. This sequence joins TRBV5-1 and TRBJ2-3; the match to TRBD2 covers 10 bases. Germline values: CDR1 SGHRS, CDR2 YFSETQ. The V and J ends lost 6 bases and 6 bases, in that order; junction bases with no gene match: 13. The CDR3 is made up of 16 amino acids. This chain's CDR3 is CASTPRLAGVRDTQYF. The CDR3 DNA sequence: TGCGCCAGCACACCGAGGCTAGCGGGGGTTCGGGATACGCAGTATTTT.

This chain links TRBV6-5 with TRBJ2-2, with D perhaps matching TRBD2 (5 bases). The V gene lost 2 bases and the J gene lost 7 bases, with 11 bases spanning the gap. The CDR3 extends over 14 amino acids. Per the germline V gene, CDR1 is MNHEY and CDR2 is SVGAGI. Written as DNA, the CDR3 is TGTGCCAGCAGTTACCTCGGAGGAAGCGGGGAGCTGTTTTTT. This encodes CASSYLGGSGELFF.

This clonotype has ten or more counts. The chain recombines TRBV20-1 with TRBJ2-7; 11 bases are a match to TRBD2. J gave up 2 bases and V 0 bases, and 9 bases lay outside the gene matches. Germline V gene lookup returns CDR1 DFQATT and CDR2 SNEGSKA (reference sequence). The CDR3 is 17 amino acids. This CDR3 is CSARDTASGRLTYEQYF. The CDR3 DNA sequence: TGCAGTGCTAGAGACACGGCTAGCGGGAGGCTAACCTACGAGCAGTACTTC.

In its sample, this clonotype was seen a few times. The rearrangement joins TRBV7-9 to TRBJ2-7; TRBD1 matches at 9 bases. Germline V gene sequence: CDR1 SEHNR, CDR2 FQNEAQ (reference sequence). This CDR3 has 13 amino acids. The junction had 3 bases not matched to a gene; V was cut back by 5 bases and J by 4 bases. The DNA of the CDR3 is TGTGCCAGCAGCCACGGACAGGGGTACGAGCAGTACTTC. Amino acids: CASSHGQGYEQYF.

In this sample, this clonotype turned up many times. The rearrangement uses TRBV12-3 or TRBV12-4 and TRBJ2-1; no definite D call. The CDR3 consists of 12 residues. Between the trimmed V and J ends, which lost 5 bases and 14 bases, there was a span of 16 bases. CDR3 loop: CASSPWAFSEFF. The CDR3, as DNA: TGTGCCAGCAGTCCCTGGGCCTTCAGTGAGTTCTTC.

This clonotype has more than one count but fewer than ten. This chain uses TRBV28 with TRBJ2-7, with a tentative D call TRBD2 (5 bases). CDR1 MDHEN and CDR2 SYDVKM come from the germline V gene. This CDR3 has 15 amino acids. V dropped 2 bases and J dropped 5 bases, with 16 bases sitting between them. The CDR3 sequence: CASSLRPGRGNEQYF. DNA of the CDR3: TGTGCCAGCAGTTTACGTCCAGGCCGAGGGAACGAGCAGTACTTC. The full variable domain, rest sourced from reference TRBV28 and TRBJ2-7, is DVKVTQSSRYLVKRTGEKVFLECVQDMDHENMFWYRQDPGLGLRLIYFSYDVKMKEKGDIPEGYSVSREKKERFSLILESASTNQTSMYLCASSLRPGRGNEQYFGPGTRLTVT.

This clonotype was seen just once. A clone one base away is much larger, so this may be a read error. V is TRBV3-1 and J is TRBJ2-1; weak D call: TRBD2 (6 bases). Germline V gives CDR1 LGHDT, CDR2 YNNKEL (reference sequence). The CDR3 contains 15 residues. The CDR3 is CATSQDRESYNEQFF. The DNA for the CDR3 is TGTGCCACCAGCCAAGACCGGGAGTCCTACAATGAGCAGTTCTTC.

This chain connects TRBV12-3 or TRBV12-4 to TRBJ1-5, with no clear D. The CDR3 is made up of 15 amino acids. Trimming cost V 2 bases and J 2 bases, with 10 bases left between them. CDR3 coding DNA: TGTGCCAGCAGTTTACCCTTGGAGGGCAATCAGCCCCAGCATTTT. This gives the protein CASSLPLEGNQPQHF.

In its sample, this clonotype was seen many times. The V gene is TRBV20-1, the J gene TRBJ1-1; 9 bases fit TRBD1. Germline V gives CDR1 DFQATT, CDR2 SNEGSKA (reference sequence). Trimming took 6 bases from V and 4 from J; bases not matched to a gene: 9. The CDR3 covers 14 residues. CDR3 DNA sequence: TGCAGTGCCCAGGGACAGGGAGGGAGCACTGAAGCTTTCTTT. As protein: CSAQGQGGSTEAFF.

Many counts were recorded for this clonotype. V is TRBV29-1 and J is TRBJ2-7; 7 bases fit TRBD1. The junction had 1 base not matched to a gene; V was cut back by 2 bases and J by 0 bases. Germline CDR1 reads SQVTM; CDR2 reads ANQGSEA. The CDR3 spans 13 residues. CDR3 sequence reads: CSVERDSSYEQYF. The CDR3 bases are TGCAGCGTTGAAAGGGACAGCTCCTACGAGCAGTACTTC.